The present T cell receptor beta chain was sequenced within a study of shared clonotypes between healthy human individuals. CDR1 is MNHNS and CDR2 is SASEGT in the germline V gene. V was trimmed by 6 bases and J by 5 bases, leaving 13 bases between them. This CDR3 region has 13 residues. The count of this clone is one. Sequencing was performed with immunoSEQ multiplex PCR; in TCRdb, only in-frame clones are kept and a portion is missing. The data hold 2 million to 2.5 million clones, with approximately 95% observed a single time. The chain carries TRBV6-1 and TRBJ2-5; no definite D call. This sequence originates from a man aged 18 to 29 in good health. Some clones in this sample may be carry-over from other donors' samples. The sequencing sample was made of naive CD4+ T cells from PBMCs. Documented subset: CD45RA+ positively selected. This CDR3 reads CASSLLGSETQYF. The CDR3, as DNA: TGTGCCAGCAGCCTTTTAGGCTCGGAGACCCAGTACTTC.